These 25 T cell receptor beta chains share one sample of origin, sequenced in a study of blood T cell repertoires in COVID-19. The assay was immunoSEQ multiplex PCR, and TCRdb's table has in-frame clones only and misses some. Among 270,000 or so clones listed, approximately 89% were seen once. The sequencing input was peripheral blood. The receptors stem from a woman in her twenties or thirties with COVID-19, enrolled during active disease.

The rearrangement joins TRBV5-8 to TRBJ1-5; D is possibly TRBD1 (5 bases). Germline V gene lookup returns CDR1 SGHTS and CDR2 YDEGEE. There are 15 residues in the CDR3. Trimming took off 4 bases at V and 0 bases at J, with 11 bases between the two ends. CDR3 nucleotides: TGTGCCAGCAGCCGTACAGGTTATAGCAATCAGCCCCAGCATTTT. Translated: CASSRTGYSNQPQHF. The full variable domain, in which reference TRBV5-8 and TRBJ1-5 provide the parts outside the CDR3, is EAGVTQSPTHLIKTRGQQATLRCSPISGHTSVYWYQQALGLGLQFLLWYDEGEERNRGNFPPRFSGRQFPNYSSELNVNALELEDSALYLCASSRTGYSNQPQHFGDGTRLSIL.

This chain uses TRBV5-8 with TRBJ1-1; D perhaps matches TRBD1 (5 bases). V was pared by 4 bases and J by 7 bases, with 11 bases between. The CDR3 loop spans 12 amino acids. The germline gives CDR1 SGHTS, CDR2 YDEGEE. The CDR3 nucleotides read TGTGCCAGCAGCCGGGGGGGGGATGAAGCTTTCTTT. Protein: CASSRGGDEAFF.

The rearrangement links TRBV18 to TRBJ1-2; D gene ambiguous. CDR3 size: 14 residues. Germline CDR1 is KGHSH and CDR2 is LQKENI. The germline V and J ends were trimmed by 2 bases and 7 bases, with 14 bases remaining between them. CDR3 sequence: CASSPAGGSGGYTF. CDR3 bases: TGTGCCAGCTCACCAGCAGGAGGGTCGGGTGGCTACACCTTC.

This chain links TRBV2 with TRBJ2-3; 9 bases fit TRBD2. CDR3 length: 15 residues. Germline lookup yields CDR1 SNHLY and CDR2 FYNNEI. V gave up 7 bases and J gave up 3 bases; unmatched junction bases: 8. Here the CDR3 DNA reads TGTGCCAGCATTTGGGGACTAGCCCGGACAGATACGCAGTATTTT. Protein product: CASIWGLARTDTQYF.

The chain couples TRBV7-2 to TRBJ2-7; a weak D match, TRBD1 (6 bases). The CDR3 totals 14 residues. The germline V gene has CDR1 SGHTA and CDR2 FQGNSA. Trimming stripped 5 bases from V and 2 bases from J, with 13 bases between. CDR3 DNA sequence: TGTGCCAGCAGCCAACAGGGACCTACCTACGAGCAGTACTTC. The encoded protein is CASSQQGPTYEQYF.

The sample holds one count of this clone. This chain connects TRBV27 to TRBJ2-1, with 7 bases lining up with TRBD1. The CDR3 length is 13 residues. Unmatched junction bases numbered 5, after V lost 3 bases and J lost 9 bases. CDR1 is MNHEY and CDR2 is SMNVEV in the germline V gene (reference sequence). In nucleotides, the CDR3 is TGTGCCAGCAGTTTTCGCAGGGGGTTTGAGCAGTTCTTC. Protein sequence: CASSFRRGFEQFF.

The V call is TRBV7-6, the J call TRBJ1-3; no definite D call. Between the trimmed V and J ends, which lost 6 bases and 0 bases, there was a span of 12 bases. Germline CDR1 is SGHVS and CDR2 is FNYEAQ. This CDR3 is 15 amino acids long. CDR3: CASSLAGGSGNTIYF. The CDR3 nucleotides read TGTGCCAGCAGTCTAGCGGGTGGCTCTGGAAACACCATATATTTT.

The chain has TRBV20-1 and TRBJ2-1; TRBD2 matches at 7 bases. Germline assignment: CDR1 DFQATT and CDR2 SNEGSKA (reference sequence). Germline trimming cut 3 bases from V and 3 bases from J; bases unmatched to any gene: 8. The CDR3 length is 15 residues. CDR3 amino acids: CSASGRGGGYNEQFF. The CDR3 DNA sequence: TGCAGTGCTAGTGGGAGGGGCGGGGGCTACAATGAGCAGTTCTTC.

This rearrangement joins TRBV9 to TRBJ2-3, with TRBD2 matching over 8 bases. Germline V gene lookup returns CDR1 SGDLS and CDR2 YYNGEE. CDR3 length: 14 amino acids. V gave up 4 bases and J gave up 4 bases; unmatched junction bases: 5. Here the CDR3 reads CASSSREGPDTQYF. Written as DNA, the CDR3 is TGTGCCAGCAGCTCCCGGGAGGGGCCAGATACGCAGTATTTT.

In its sample, this clone was seen once. This sequence joins TRBV6-5 and TRBJ2-7, with D perhaps TRBD2 (5 bases). The germline V gene has CDR1 MNHEY and CDR2 SVGAGI. The V and J ends lost 8 bases and 1 base respectively, with 9 bases between them. CDR3 size: 12 residues. CDR3 amino acids: CASESGSYEQYF. The CDR3 region has the DNA TGTGCCAGCGAGTCGGGGTCCTACGAGCAGTACTTC.

The gene calls are TRBV5-1 and TRBJ2-5; 7 nucleotides agree with TRBD2. CDR1 SGHRS and CDR2 YFSETQ come from the germline V gene. With V trimmed by 4 bases and J by 2 bases, 2 bases remained unmatched. The CDR3 has 13 residues. The CDR3 sequence: CASSRGDQETQYF. The CDR3 coding sequence is TGCGCCAGCAGCCGGGGGGATCAAGAGACCCAGTACTTC.

The chain is built from TRBV7-9 and TRBJ2-3; 10 nucleotides agree with TRBD2. Germline V gives CDR1 SEHNR, CDR2 FQNEAQ (reference sequence). The CDR3 is 15 amino acids. V lost 5 bases, J lost 0 bases, and 2 bases stayed unmatched. The DNA for the CDR3 is TGTGCCAGCAGCAGGACTAGCGGAAGCACAGATACGCAGTATTTT. Its protein is CASSRTSGSTDTQYF.

This chain links TRBV19 with TRBJ1-1; TRBD1 is a possible D gene (5 bases). This CDR3 is built from 12 residues. V lost 2 bases and J 10 bases, leaving 11 bases between the germline ends. CDR1 LNHDA and CDR2 SQIVND come from the germline V gene (reference sequence). The chain's CDR3 is CASSIQGMRAFF. The CDR3 DNA follows: TGTGCCAGTAGTATACAGGGTATGCGAGCTTTCTTT.

The CDR3 DNA is TGTGCCAGCACGGGTACGACAGGGGATCGGAATGAGCAGTTCTTC. This encodes CASTGTTGDRNEQFF. This chain joins TRBV21-1 and TRBJ2-1; the D call of TRBD1 is as the table states it, not checked on the DNA. TRBV21-1 counts as a pseudogene. The CDR3 spans 15 residues.

The chain uses TRBV5-6 and TRBJ2-5, with a tentative D call TRBD1 (6 bases). V was cut by 5 bases and J by 4 bases, with 12 bases left in between. CDR1 SGHDT and CDR2 YYEEEE come from the germline V gene. This CDR3 contains 13 residues. The CDR3 protein is CASSNTGSETQYF. The CDR3 bases are TGTGCCAGCAGTAATACAGGGTCAGAGACCCAGTACTTC.

The chain has TRBV11-2 and TRBJ2-5, with TRBD2 identical over 7 bases. The V gene end was trimmed by 6 bases and the J gene end by 5 bases; junction bases not matched to a gene: 12. The CDR3 contains 15 residues. The germline CDR1 and CDR2 sequences are SGHAT and FQNNGV. CDR3 protein: CASSFMGGGGETQYF. The CDR3 region has the DNA TGTGCCAGCAGTTTTATGGGCGGGGGTGGTGAGACCCAGTACTTC.

The J gene is TRBJ1-1, the V gene TRBV7-2, with D tentatively TRBD1 (5 bases). CDR1 is SGHTA and CDR2 is FQGNSA in the germline V gene. This CDR3 has 14 residues. V dropped 2 bases and J dropped 5 bases, with 12 bases sitting between them. The CDR3 loop reads CASSLQGMGTEAFF. The CDR3 DNA is TGTGCCAGCAGCTTACAGGGAATGGGTACTGAAGCTTTCTTT.

The chain links TRBV6-4 to TRBJ2-2, with D possibly TRBD1 on 5 matching bases. Germline V gene data show CDR1 as MRHNA and CDR2 as SNTAGT. This CDR3 has 14 residues. V gave up 5 bases and J gave up 7 bases, with 14 bases separating them. CDR3 residues: CASSTEQGYGELFF. CDR3 in DNA: TGTGCCAGCAGTACAGAGCAGGGTTACGGGGAGCTGTTTTTT.

This chain connects TRBV5-4 to TRBJ1-6; 9 bases fit TRBD1. This CDR3 comprises 14 residues. The germline CDR1 and CDR2 sequences are SGHNT and YYREEE (reference sequence). Trimming took 2 bases from V and 8 from J; bases not matched to a gene: 2. The chain's CDR3 is CASSFTGGDSPLHF. The CDR3 nucleotides read TGTGCCAGCAGCTTCACAGGGGGCGATTCACCCCTCCACTTT.

This clone was counted between two and nine times. The chain links TRBV2 to TRBJ2-2; D possibly corresponds to TRBD1 (5 bases). V lost 3 bases and J 3 bases, leaving 11 bases between the germline ends. CDR3 length: 15 amino acids. In germline, CDR1 is SNHLY, CDR2 FYNNEI. The CDR3 here is CASSDVGPHTGELFF. Here the CDR3 DNA reads TGTGCCAGCAGTGACGTGGGGCCCCACACCGGGGAGCTGTTTTTT.

The chain combines TRBV18 with TRBJ1-4; 8 bases align to TRBD1. Germline CDR1 is KGHSH and CDR2 is LQKENI. Trimming took 6 bases from V and 8 from J; bases not matched to a gene: 8. CDR3 size: 14 residues. The CDR3: CASSPDRVGEKLFF. The DNA of the CDR3 is TGTGCCAGCTCCCCGGACAGGGTCGGGGAAAAACTGTTTTTT.

The rearrangement joins TRBV3-1 (or the pseudogene TRBV3-2) to TRBJ1-5; 7 bases are a match to TRBD1. The V segment lost 4 bases and the J segment 4 bases; nucleotides outside the gene matches: 10. Germline CDR1 and CDR2: LGHDT and YNNKEL (reference sequence). The CDR3 runs to 16 residues. CDR3 in amino acids: CASSPRQGKTNQPQHF. CDR3 sequence (DNA): TGTGCCAGCAGCCCCCGACAGGGTAAAACTAATCAGCCCCAGCATTTT.

The rearrangement uses TRBV4-1 and TRBJ2-3; 8 nucleotides agree with TRBD2. CDR1 MGHRA and CDR2 YSYEKL come from the germline V gene. The CDR3 is 18 amino acids. V dropped 0 bases and J dropped 1; count of bases not matched to a gene: 9. The CDR3 here is CASSQDLLPAGGTDTQYF. The CDR3 DNA follows: TGCGCCAGCAGCCAAGATCTCTTGCCAGCGGGGGGCACAGATACGCAGTATTTT.

The chain is built from TRBV19 and TRBJ2-7; 12 bases agree with TRBD1. Germline trimming cut 7 bases from V and 6 bases from J; bases unmatched to any gene: 4. The length of the CDR3 is 13 residues. Germline-derived CDR1 and CDR2 are LNHDA and SQIVND (reference sequence). The DNA for the CDR3 is TGTGCCAGTAAGGGACAGGGGGCAGGCGAGCAGTACTTC. This gives the protein CASKGQGAGEQYF.

The chain recombines TRBV4-1 with TRBJ1-2, with 8 bases matching TRBD1. The CDR3 totals 14 residues. In germline, CDR1 is MGHRA, CDR2 YSYEKL. After removal of 3 bases from V and 9 bases from J, the junction contained 9 bases not matched to a gene. The CDR3 DNA reads as TGCGCCAGCAGCCAGGCGAACAGGGGGTTACGCTACACCTTC. It is translated as CASSQANRGLRYTF.